This TCR beta chain originates from a study of PD-L1 blockade in urothelial cancer. This sample's time point: pretreatment peripheral blood. There are a few counts of this clone. Germline-derived CDR1 and CDR2 are MNHNY and SVGAGI (reference sequence). The CDR3 contains 15 residues. The V segment lost 7 bases and the J segment 8 bases; nucleotides outside the gene matches: 16. Profiling relied on immunoSEQ multiplex PCR, and the TCRdb table lists in-frame clones only, not all of them. Altogether 45,000 to 70,000 clones are present, less than 90% being singletons, with the ten largest covering about a sixth.

The receptor's source is an older man with urothelial cancer. Here the sequenced sample was PBMCs, taken around atezolizumab (anti-PD-L1) treatment. This rearrangement joins TRBV6-6 to TRBJ2-5; TRBD2 matches 7 bases. CDR3 residues: CASNPVGGAGVTQYF. Here the CDR3 DNA reads TGTGCCAGCAATCCGGTGGGCGGGGCGGGGGTTACCCAGTACTTC.